Listed below are T cell receptor beta chains from one sample, sequenced in a study of graft-versus-host responses after intestinal transplantation. Sequenced by immunoSEQ multiplex PCR; TCRdb stores in-frame clones only, minus some. Of about 37,000 clones in the sample, roughly 87% are singletons; the top ten hold roughly 18%. The specimen comprised ileum tissue, sampled less than 210 days after intestinal transplant. These TCRs come from a human patient who received an intestinal transplant, so some T cells may come from the graft donor. Each CDR3 is given with its conserved first and last residue. D genes are given only for firm matches. Some rows have no size entry. The others give once, few or many, or a class for an expanded clone.

CDR3 length	clone size	V gene	D gene	J gene	CDR3 protein	CDR3 DNA
15	few	TRBV2	TRBD2	TRBJ2-7	CASSSLGSGTYEQYF	TGTGCCAGCAGTTCCCTTGGAAGCGGGACCTACGAGCAGTACTTC
13	-	TRBV11-2	-	TRBJ2-5	CASSLSLGETQYF	TGTGCCAGCAGCTTAAGTCTTGGGGAGACCCAGTACTTC
17	-	TRBV5-6	-	TRBJ2-3	CASSLGVYGQGSDTQYF	TGTGCCAGCAGCTTGGGTGTTTACGGGCAGGGGTCAGATACGCAGTATTTT
15	-	TRBV2	-	TRBJ1-5	CASAKGRWSNQPQHF	TGTGCCAGCGCTAAGGGACGGTGGAGCAATCAGCCCCAGCATTTT
15	-	TRBV18	TRBD1	TRBJ1-3	CASSPSTGEGNTIYF	TGTGCCAGCTCACCATCAACAGGGGAGGGAAACACCATATATTTT
12	-	TRBV6-5	-	TRBJ2-7	CASRQGTYEQYF	TGTGCCAGCAGGCAGGGGACCTACGAGCAGTACTTC
14	-	TRBV2	-	TRBJ1-1	CARSTWGLHTEAFF	TGTGCCAGATCGACTTGGGGGCTTCACACTGAAGCTTTCTTT
14	-	TRBV4-1	-	TRBJ2-7	CASSSPGTDSEQYF	TGCGCCAGCAGCTCCCCCGGGACCGACAGCGAGCAGTACTTC
18	-	TRBV19	-	TRBJ1-4	CASSIDRNSPGKGEKLFF	TGTGCCAGTAGTATAGATCGCAATTCACCAGGGAAGGGAGAAAAACTGTTTTTT
15	once	TRBV5-4	-	TRBJ2-7	CASSLGGQGTYEQYF	TGTGCCAGCAGCTTGGGGGGTCAGGGCACCTACGAGCAGTACTTC
19	-	TRBV5-1	TRBD2	TRBJ2-6	CASSLVSSGTSSGANVLTF	TGCGCCAGCAGCTTGGTCTCTAGCGGGACCTCTTCCGGGGCCAACGTCCTGACTTTC
13	-	TRBV11-2	-	TRBJ2-7	CASSLVASREQYF	TGTGCCAGCAGCTTAGTAGCCTCCCGCGAGCAGTACTTC
14	-	TRBV7-2	-	TRBJ2-7	CASSQPLGIHEQYF	TGTGCCAGCAGTCAACCTCTGGGTATACACGAGCAGTACTTC
12	-	TRBV5-1	-	TRBJ2-5	CASSLKAETQYF	TGCGCCAGCAGCTTGAAGGCGGAGACCCAGTACTTC
15	-	TRBV6-5	-	TRBJ2-3	CASSYSVGVFDTQYF	TGTGCCAGCAGTTACTCGGTAGGAGTCTTCGATACGCAGTATTTT
15	-	TRBV6-6	-	TRBJ2-2	CASSYSSLSSGELFF	TGTGCCAGCAGTTACTCGAGCCTTTCGTCCGGGGAGCTGTTTTTT
15	-	TRBV4-1	-	TRBJ1-1	CASSPSQAMNTEAFF	TGCGCCAGCAGCCCCTCGCAGGCCATGAACACTGAAGCTTTCTTT
19	-	TRBV7-9	-	TRBJ2-4	CASSDTTWGGRSAKNIQYF	TGTGCCAGCAGCGATACCACCTGGGGGGGCAGGTCAGCCAAAAACATTCAGTACTTC
16	few	TRBV4-2	-	TRBJ2-2	CASSQDWAGYTGELFF	TGTGCCAGCAGCCAAGATTGGGCGGGGTATACCGGGGAGCTGTTTTTT
13	-	TRBV18	-	TRBJ2-1	CASSMDSYNEQFF	TGTGCCAGCTCAATGGACAGCTACAATGAGCAGTTCTTC
15	-	TRBV5-1	-	TRBJ1-1	CASSYYGAWNTEAFF	TGCGCCAGCAGCTACTACGGGGCCTGGAACACTGAAGCTTTCTTT
14	-	TRBV5-1	-	TRBJ2-7	CASSSNPDSYEQYF	TGCGCCAGCAGCTCAAACCCTGACAGCTACGAGCAGTACTTC